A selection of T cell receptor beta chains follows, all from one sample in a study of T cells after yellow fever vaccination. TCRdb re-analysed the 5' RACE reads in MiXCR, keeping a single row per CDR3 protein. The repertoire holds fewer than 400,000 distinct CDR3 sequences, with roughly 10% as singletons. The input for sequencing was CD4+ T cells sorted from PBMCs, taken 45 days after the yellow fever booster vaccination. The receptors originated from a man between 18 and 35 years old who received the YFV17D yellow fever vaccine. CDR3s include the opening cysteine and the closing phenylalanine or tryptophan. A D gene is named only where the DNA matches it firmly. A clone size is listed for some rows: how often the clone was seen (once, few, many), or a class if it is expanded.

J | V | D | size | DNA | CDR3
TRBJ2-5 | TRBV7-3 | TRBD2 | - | TGTGCCAGCAGCTTGACTAGCGGAGAGACCCAGTACTTC | CASSLTSGETQYF
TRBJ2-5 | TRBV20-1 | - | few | TGCAGTGCTCGACGGACGGCCCAAGAGACCCAGTACTTC | CSARRTAQETQYF
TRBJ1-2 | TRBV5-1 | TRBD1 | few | TGCGCCAGCAGTATGACAGGGGGCTATCGTGGCTACACCTTC | CASSMTGGYRGYTF
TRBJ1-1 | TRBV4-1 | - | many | TGCGCCAGCAGCCACTACCTGCCCAGGGGTAGGGGCACTGAAGCTTTCTTT | CASSHYLPRGRGTEAFF
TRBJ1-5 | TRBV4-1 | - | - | TGCGCCAGCAGCCAACCGGGCGGGAGGAATCAGCCCCAGCATTTT | CASSQPGGRNQPQHF
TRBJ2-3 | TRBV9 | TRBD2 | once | TGTGCCAGCAGCGGGGGGGGGAGCACAGATACGCAGTATTTT | CASSGGGSTDTQYF
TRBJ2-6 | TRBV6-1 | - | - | TGTGCCAGCAGTGAAAGGCAGTGGACCCCAGGGGCCAACGTCCTGACTTTC | CASSERQWTPGANVLTF
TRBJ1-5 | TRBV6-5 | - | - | TGTGCCAGCAGTTACCCGGGACAACCCCAGCATTTT | CASSYPGQPQHF
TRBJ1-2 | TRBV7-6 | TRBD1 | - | TGTGCCAGCAGCCATCAGTCCGGGACAGTCATCTATGGCTACACCTTC | CASSHQSGTVIYGYTF
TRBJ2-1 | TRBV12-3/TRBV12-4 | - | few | TGTGCCAGCAGTCCAAGGACACAATACAATGAGCAGTTCTTC | CASSPRTQYNEQFF
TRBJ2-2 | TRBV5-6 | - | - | TGTGCCAGCAGCTTGGACGTCAGGGCGGGCACCGGGGAGCTGTTTTTT | CASSLDVRAGTGELFF
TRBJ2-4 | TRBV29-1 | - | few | TGCAGCGTTGAAGATACAGCCAAAAACATTCAGTACTTC | CSVEDTAKNIQYF
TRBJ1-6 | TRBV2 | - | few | TGTGCCAGCATCAGGGCGGTGTATTCACCCCTCCACTTT | CASIRAVYSPLHF
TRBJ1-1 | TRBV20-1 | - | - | TGCAGGCCGAAACAGGGAACTGAAGCTTTCTTT | CRPKQGTEAFF
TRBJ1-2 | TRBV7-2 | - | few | TGTGCCAGCAGCTTAGGAACGACAGCTTCTTATGGCTACACCTTC | CASSLGTTASYGYTF
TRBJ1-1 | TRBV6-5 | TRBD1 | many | TGTGCCAGCAGTTACCAGGGACAGGCGAACACTGAAGCTTTCTTT | CASSYQGQANTEAFF
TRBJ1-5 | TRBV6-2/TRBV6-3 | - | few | TGTGCCAGCAGTTTGAGGGGGGCCGGGCGGGGACAGCCCCAGCATTTT | CASSLRGAGRGQPQHF